This TCR beta chain appears in the sequencing data of a study of CD8 T cells in Susac syndrome. Study-level results: It was in TEMRA cells and active patients that Susac CD8+ clonal expansion peaked.

A remark on this clonotype: Its antigen remains unidentified.

An amount of RNA that ranged from roughly 0.45 to 1 ug was reverse transcribed with random hexamers. Via MiXCR, TCRdb re-called the immunoSEQ multiplex PCR reads, giving one row per CDR3 protein. This table has some 140,000 distinct CDR3 sequences, just under 95% appearing once. Trimming cost V 3 bases and J 7 bases, with 9 bases left between them. The CDR3 has 12 residues. CDR1 is LNHDA, CDR2 SQIVND, per germline (reference sequence). The chain carries TRBV19 and TRBJ1-1; D call uncertain. Material for sequencing was CD8+ T cells from PBMCs. The clonotype originates from a human donor with Susac syndrome. The CDR3 spells CASSITGVEAFF. CDR3 sequence (DNA): TGTGCCAGTAGTATTACCGGGGTTGAAGCTTTCTTT.